This passage covers 4 T cell receptor beta chains from one sample sequenced in a study of breast tumors, draining lymph nodes, adjacent tissues. Using its own MiXCR run on the multiplex PCR reads, TCRdb lists one record per CDR3 protein. Among roughly 20,000 distinct CDR3 sequences listed, about two fifths were seen once. Specimen: breast tumor tissue. These receptors were taken from a female donor with breast cancer. Some clones in this sample may be carry-over from other donors' samples.

V gene TRBV2 combines with J gene TRBJ2-3, with unresolved D. The CDR3 extends over 16 amino acids. Germline values: CDR1 SNHLY, CDR2 FYNNEI. The germline V and J ends were trimmed by 2 bases and 2 bases, with 14 bases remaining between them. The CDR3 bases are TGTGCCAGCAGTGAAAGGGCCAACTTCTACACAGATACGCAGTATTTT. It translates to CASSERANFYTDTQYF.

This clonotype showed up many times. This may stem from a read error, because a much larger clone lies one nucleotide away. This sequence joins TRBV20-1 and TRBJ2-6; TRBD1 aligns across 11 bases. After removal of 0 bases from V and 0 bases from J, the junction contained 10 bases not matched to a gene. In germline, CDR1 is DFQATT, CDR2 SNEGSKA (reference sequence). There are 20 residues in the CDR3. CDR3: CSARDGQGAPLHSGANVLTF. The CDR3 nucleotides are TGCAGTGCTAGAGATGGACAGGGGGCCCCTCTTCACTCTGGGGCCAACGTCCTGACTTTC.

This clonotype was found many times. The chain joins TRBV6-4 to TRBJ2-6; D is unresolved. The V end lost 0 bases, the J end lost 3 bases, and 0 bases lay between the germline ends. The CDR3 totals 13 residues. The germline CDR1 and CDR2 sequences are MRHNA and SNTAGT. The DNA of the CDR3 is TGTGCCAGCAGTGACTCTGGGGCCAACGTCCTGACTTTC. Its protein is CASSDSGANVLTF.

The V call is TRBV7-2, the J call TRBJ2-1, with no clear D. The germline gives CDR1 SGHTA, CDR2 FQGNSA. The V and J ends lost 5 bases and 5 bases respectively, with 4 bases between them. CDR3 length: 11 residues. The CDR3 bases are TGTGCCAGCAGCCCTCACAATGAGCAGTTCTTC. Encoded protein: CASSPHNEQFF.